The clone carrying this TCR beta chain was detected only a few times. Its antigen is not known. The source of the sample is a study of TIL therapy for anti-PD-1-resistant metastatic lung cancer. The wider study: Tumor harvest preceded PD-1/PD-L1 blockade, followed by nivolumab treatment. Most patients had lung adenocarcinoma. By whole-exome sequencing, median non-synonymous tumor mutation burden was less than 1.8 mutations per megabase.

Time point given: pre-treatment sample, taken before nivolumab and TIL therapy. The libraries were made with immunoSEQ v3. The method was immunoSEQ multiplex PCR; TCRdb's version includes in-frame clones alone and lacks a portion of them. The data hold about 16,000 clones, with 74% observed a single time. Study-wide points: Infused TIL clonotypes partially replaced the baseline blood repertoire, then decayed over months.

The material was blood, obtained at baseline. This clonotype was sampled from a person aged 25-80 years with non-small cell lung cancer.

The CDR3 region is CASSQQVTNQPQHF. The CDR3 DNA follows: TGTGCCAGCAGCCAACAGGTTACCAATCAGCCCCAGCATTTT. The chain has TRBV6-6 and TRBJ1-5; a possible D gene is TRBD1 (5 bases). The germline V and J ends were trimmed by 6 bases and 3 bases, with 12 bases remaining between them. The CDR3 is 14 amino acids. CDR1 is MNHNY, CDR2 SVGAGI, per germline (reference sequence).